The 15 T cell receptor beta chains reported below all come from one sample, sequenced in a study of T cells after yellow fever vaccination. TCRdb reprocessed the 5' RACE reads with MiXCR, giving one entry per CDR3 protein. The top ten clones hold around 23% of a sample with 250,000 to 400,000 distinct CDR3 sequences, over 3.5% of them seen once. The material was PBMCs, obtained 5 days after the yellow fever booster vaccination. Receptors originate from a man aged 18 to 30 who received the YFV17D yellow fever vaccine.

This clonotype has just a few counts. The CDR3 coding sequence is TGTGCCAGCAGCTTTGTGCAGAAAGAGACCCAGTACTTC. It yields the protein CASSFVQKETQYF. V and J are TRBV11-2 and TRBJ2-5; D is unclear. Germline V gene data show CDR1 as SGHAT and CDR2 as FQNNGV. This CDR3 has 13 residues. V was clipped by 3 bases and J by 3 bases, with 8 bases between them.

CDR3 residues: CSVDITDTQYF. The CDR3 nucleotides read TGCAGCGTTGATATCACAGATACGCAGTATTTT. The rearrangement joins TRBV29-1 to TRBJ2-3, with D unresolved. This CDR3 is 11 amino acids long. Trimming took 3 bases from V and 2 from J, leaving 3 bases between them. CDR1 and CDR2 from the germline V gene are SQVTM and ANQGSEA.

The rearrangement links TRBV11-2 to TRBJ2-3, with 8 nucleotides matching TRBD2. This CDR3 comprises 16 residues. CDR1 and CDR2 (germline): SGHAT, FQNNGV. With 2 bases clipped from V and 8 bases from J, the junction kept 12 bases outside the gene matches. The CDR3, as DNA: TGTGCCAGCAGCTTAAGCGGCGGGGGGTCCCCTCGTACGCAGTATTTT. It codes for CASSLSGGGSPRTQYF.

In the case of this clonotype: One base away lies a much larger clone, so this may be a sequencing read error. The chain is built from TRBV20-1 and TRBJ2-5, with D perhaps given as TRBD1 or TRBD2 (6 bases each). CDR1 and CDR2 from the germline V gene are DFQATT and SNEGSKA (reference sequence). V lost 0 bases to trimming and J lost 2 bases, with 10 bases between them. CDR3 length equals 14 residues. CDR3 sequence (DNA): TGCAGTGCTAGAGATGAGGGGGGACAAGAGACCCAGTACTTC. It specifies CSARDEGGQETQYF.

This clonotype was recorded a few times. The J gene is TRBJ1-6, the V gene TRBV27; D call uncertain. Germline V CDR1 and CDR2: MNHEY, SMNVEV (reference sequence). Trimming cost V 4 bases and J 3 bases, with 16 bases left between them. The CDR3 spans 17 residues. The DNA for the CDR3 is TGTGCCAGCAGTTACCTGACCGCTACCCACTATAATTCACCCCTCCACTTT. As protein: CASSYLTATHYNSPLHF.

This clonotype has at least ten counts. The chain is built from TRBV20-1 and TRBJ1-1; 8 bases agree with TRBD1. The length of the CDR3 is 13 residues. Per the germline V gene, CDR1 is DFQATT and CDR2 is SNEGSKA (reference sequence). V lost 8 bases to trimming and J lost 3 bases; unmatched junction nucleotides: 8. The CDR3, as DNA: TGCAGTCCCAGGGGGCACGGGGACACTGAAGCTTTCTTT. Its translation is CSPRGHGDTEAFF.

The V call is TRBV5-1, the J call TRBJ2-1; 12 nucleotides align to TRBD1. CDR1 is SGHRS and CDR2 is YFSETQ in the germline V gene. V was clipped by 0 bases and J by 6 bases; unmatched bases: 7. This CDR3 spans 17 amino acids. In DNA, the CDR3 is TGCGCCAGCAGCTTGGCCGGAGGGACAGGGGGCTCCAATGAGCAGTTCTTC. Its protein product is CASSLAGGTGGSNEQFF.

The table lists this clonotype with a few counts. CDR3 amino acids: CASSLLGGTGGSYEQYV. The DNA of the CDR3 is TGTGCCAGCAGCTTATTGGGAGGGACAGGGGGTTCCTACGAGCAGTACGTC. This chain links TRBV7-9 with TRBJ2-7; 11 nucleotides match TRBD1. The CDR3 length is 17 residues. The ends lost 2 bases at V and 1 base at J; junction bases unmatched: 7. Germline V gene sequence: CDR1 SEHNR, CDR2 FQNEAQ (reference sequence).

This clonotype appeared many times. The V and J genes are TRBV15 and TRBJ2-1; no reliable D call. The CDR3 length is 12 residues. Per the germline V gene, CDR1 is LNHNV and CDR2 is YYDKDF (reference sequence). With 1 base removed from V and 9 bases from J, the gap between germline ends came to 7 bases. CDR3 nucleotide sequence: TGTGCCACCAGCAGAGCCTCGGGTGAGCAGTTCTTC. Encoded protein: CATSRASGEQFF. Based on the CDR3 plus reference TRBV15 and TRBJ2-1, the full variable domain is DAMVIQNPRYQVTQFGKPVTLSCSQTLNHNVMYWYQQKSSQAPKLLFHYYDKDFNNEADTPDNFQSRRPNTSFCFLDIRSPGLGDTAMYLCATSRASGEQFFGPGTRLTVL.

This clonotype was seen more than once but under ten times. The chain uses TRBV12-3 or TRBV12-4 and TRBJ1-1; weak D call: TRBD1 (5 bases). V lost 1 base and J 10 bases, leaving 16 bases between the germline ends. The CDR3 is 14 amino acids. Here the CDR3 reads CASSLVRDQSRAFF. In DNA form, the CDR3 reads TGTGCCAGCAGTTTAGTCAGGGACCAGTCCAGAGCTTTCTTT.

This chain uses TRBV28 with TRBJ1-4; 10 bases line up with TRBD1. Germline loops: CDR1 MDHEN, CDR2 SYDVKM. This CDR3 is built from 15 residues. The V gene end was trimmed by 2 bases and the J gene end by 7 bases; junction bases not matched to a gene: 4. The CDR3 region has the DNA TGTGCCAGCAGTTTAGGGGACAGGGGTGGTGAAAAACTGTTTTTT. Its protein is CASSLGDRGGEKLFF.

This clonotype came up many times. The chain recombines TRBV25-1 with TRBJ1-1; TRBD1 matches 8 bases. CDR3 length equals 17 residues. CDR1 is MGHDK, CDR2 SYGVNS, per germline. Trimming took 3 bases from V and 1 from J; bases not matched to a gene: 10. The CDR3 nucleotides are TGTGCCAGCAGTGAGACAGGGGTGATGGCTGGGAACACTGAAGCTTTCTTT. This translates into CASSETGVMAGNTEAFF. The variable domain in full, completed from reference TRBV25-1 and TRBJ1-1, reads EADIYQTPRYLVIGTGKKITLECSQTMGHDKMYWYQQDPGMELHLIHYSYGVNSTEKGDLSSESTVSRIRTEHFPLTLESARPSHTSQYLCASSETGVMAGNTEAFFGQGTRLTVV.

This clonotype appeared a few times. The chain combines TRBV5-1 with TRBJ2-3, with TRBD1 matching 10 bases. CDR3 length: 17 residues. In germline, CDR1 is SGHRS, CDR2 YFSETQ. Germline trimming cut 5 bases from V and 2 bases from J; bases unmatched to any gene: 11. CDR3 in amino acids: CASSTYGTGVPTDTQYF. The DNA for the CDR3 is TGCGCCAGCAGTACCTATGGGACAGGGGTTCCCACAGATACGCAGTATTTT.

The CDR3: CAWSTGDRFTF. As DNA, the CDR3 is TGTGCCTGGAGTACGGGGGACAGATTCACCTTC. The V gene is TRBV30, the J gene TRBJ1-2; 7 bases are a match to TRBD1. Unmatched junction bases numbered 7, after V lost 2 bases and J lost 13 bases. Germline CDR1 GTSNPN, CDR2 SVGIG (reference sequence). This CDR3 spans 11 amino acids.

The chain is built from TRBV2 and TRBJ1-4, with D possibly being TRBD1 (5 bases). The germline V gene encodes CDR1 SNHLY and CDR2 FYNNEI. CDR3 length equals 14 residues. V was pared by 7 bases and J by 4 bases, with 13 bases between. As DNA, the CDR3 is TGTGCCAGCATAAAGGGACCGTATAATGAAAAACTGTTTTTT. Its translation: CASIKGPYNEKLFF. Full variable domain (missing parts from reference TRBV2 and TRBJ1-4): EPEVTQTPSHQVTQMGQEVILRCVPISNHLYFYWYRQILGQKVEFLVSFYNNEISEKSEIFDDQFSVERPDGSNFTLKIRSTKLEDSAMYFCASIKGPYNEKLFFGSGTQLSVL.